The 4 T cell receptor beta chains given below trace back to one sample, sequenced in a study of T-cell memory formation after mild COVID-19. TCRdb itself ran the 5' RACE reads through MiXCR, one entry per CDR3 protein. The sample carries roughly 100,000 distinct CDR3 sequences, approximately 17% recorded once. The sample was PBMCs or a T cell subset sorted from them (not recorded which). The source is an adult woman who had mild COVID-19 (a few samples of this study predate the infection). Cell type and time point are not known.

This clonotype was observed a handful of times. V usage is TRBV7-7 and J usage is TRBJ2-5; 8 positions match TRBD1. Trimming removed 1 base from V and 5 bases from J; junction bases left unmatched: 6. Germline V lookup: CDR1 SSHAT, CDR2 FNYEAQ (reference sequence). The CDR3 loop spans 15 amino acids. This CDR3 is CASSLEAGGWETQYF. For the CDR3, the DNA is TGTGCCAGCAGCTTAGAAGCAGGGGGCTGGGAGACCCAGTACTTC.

This clonotype occurred a few times. This chain uses TRBV27 with TRBJ2-1; 9 bases map to TRBD1. The CDR3 extends over 15 amino acids. CDR1 MNHEY and CDR2 SMNVEV come from the germline V gene (reference sequence). The V gene end was trimmed by 3 bases and the J gene end by 7 bases; junction bases not matched to a gene: 7. The CDR3 sequence is CASSLGTGRMNEQFF. For the CDR3, the DNA is TGTGCCAGCAGTTTGGGGACAGGGAGAATGAATGAGCAGTTCTTC.

The table lists this clonotype with a few counts. The rearrangement uses TRBV6-2 or TRBV6-3 and TRBJ2-5; TRBD1 or TRBD2 may be the D gene (5 bases each). Between the trimmed V and J ends, which lost 2 bases and 2 bases, there was a span of 27 bases. Germline assignment: CDR1 MNHEY and CDR2 SVGEGT. The CDR3 sequence is 20 residues long. CDR3 DNA sequence: TGTGCCAGCAGTTACGGCCCGTTCCTCGGGAACCCCAAGGGGCAAGAGACCCAGTACTTC. Its translation is CASSYGPFLGNPKGQETQYF.

This clonotype has just a few counts. CDR3 protein: CASSYTSGRANEQFF. The CDR3 bases are TGTGCCAGCAGTTATACTAGCGGGAGGGCCAATGAGCAGTTCTTC. The J gene is TRBJ2-1, the V gene TRBV6-5; the match to TRBD2 covers 13 bases. Trimming took 3 bases from V and 6 from J; bases not matched to a gene: 2. This CDR3 has 15 amino acids. Germline V gene data show CDR1 as MNHEY and CDR2 as SVGAGI.